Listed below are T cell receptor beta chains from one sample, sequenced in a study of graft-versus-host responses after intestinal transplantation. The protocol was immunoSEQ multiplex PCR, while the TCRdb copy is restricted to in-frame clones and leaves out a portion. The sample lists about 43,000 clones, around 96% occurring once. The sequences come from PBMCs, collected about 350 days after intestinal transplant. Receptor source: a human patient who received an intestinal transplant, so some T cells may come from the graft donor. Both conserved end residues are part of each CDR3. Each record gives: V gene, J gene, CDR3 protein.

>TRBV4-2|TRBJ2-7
CASSQEGDEQYF
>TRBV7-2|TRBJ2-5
CASSLGPRQGATQYF
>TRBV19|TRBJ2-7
CASSYLAGDVYEQYF
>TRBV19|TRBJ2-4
CASSRTGDKNIQYF
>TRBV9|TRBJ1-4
CASSVASGAINEKLFF
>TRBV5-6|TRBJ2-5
CASSLGPMRGETQYF
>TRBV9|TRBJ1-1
CASSVVRTGVNTEAFF
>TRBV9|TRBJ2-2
CASSGRGANTGELFF
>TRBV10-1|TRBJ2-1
CASSGTGNDEQFF
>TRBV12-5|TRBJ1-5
CASGLHLTGSSVQPQHF
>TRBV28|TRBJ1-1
CASSSWDSYNTEAFF
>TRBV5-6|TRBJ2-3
CASSLAYGGRRTDTQYF
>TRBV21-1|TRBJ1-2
CASIMMAGRGYTF
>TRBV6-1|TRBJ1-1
CASSITDDTTEAFF
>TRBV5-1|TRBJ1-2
CASRGGGIGNYGYTF
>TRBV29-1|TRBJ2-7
CSAYFSGSSYEQYF
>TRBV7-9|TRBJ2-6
CASRRRGRDSAGANVLTF
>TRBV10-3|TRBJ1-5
CAISESMVRGHGQPQHF
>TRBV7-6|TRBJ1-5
CASSLMDEQPQHF
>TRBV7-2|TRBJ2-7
CATLDSDRYEQYF
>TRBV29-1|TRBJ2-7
CSVEDLGRDRESNEQYF
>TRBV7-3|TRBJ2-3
CASSPRTSSASTDTQYF
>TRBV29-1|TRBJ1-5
CSVRHGINQPQHF
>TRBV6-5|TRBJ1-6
CASSYSTGSPLHF
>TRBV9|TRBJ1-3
CASSVTRGGNTIYF
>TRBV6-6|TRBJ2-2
CASRQAGVNTGELFF
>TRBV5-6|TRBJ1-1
CASSRRGEGGTEAFF
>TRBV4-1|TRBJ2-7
CASSQVGLAGGDPYEQYF
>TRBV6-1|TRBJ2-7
CASSEEGDRGYEQYF
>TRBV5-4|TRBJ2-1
CASTEGLAGNEQFF
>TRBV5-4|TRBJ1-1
CASSAPGHSNTEAFF
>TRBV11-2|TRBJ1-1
CASTLLRSLLPDF
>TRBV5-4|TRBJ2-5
CASSPGQVSQETQYF
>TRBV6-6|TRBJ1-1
CASGETGFTEAFF
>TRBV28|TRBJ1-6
CASREGSPSPLHF
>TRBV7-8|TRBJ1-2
CASSTPDRTNGYTF
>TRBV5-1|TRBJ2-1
CASSGGQGYNEQFF
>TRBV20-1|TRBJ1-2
CSARDRVSYTF
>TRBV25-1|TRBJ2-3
CASSGPPRGRTDTDTQYF
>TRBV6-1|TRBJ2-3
CASTLRRGEADTQYF
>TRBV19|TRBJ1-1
CASSALKAGDTEAFF
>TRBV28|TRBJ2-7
CASSIDRGAYEQYF
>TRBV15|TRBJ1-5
CATSRDRGANQPQHF
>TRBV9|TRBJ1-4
CASSPGGKVEKLFF
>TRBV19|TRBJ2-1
CASSIVENEQFF
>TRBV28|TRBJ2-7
CASSPGTGAYEQYF
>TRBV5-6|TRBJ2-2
CASSLVTGGNTGELFF
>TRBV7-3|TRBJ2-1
CASSLTVKGTEQFF
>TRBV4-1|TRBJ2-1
CASGTAGARYNEQFF
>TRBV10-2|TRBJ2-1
CASSEGSSSYNEQFF
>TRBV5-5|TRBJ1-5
CASSPTPNQPQHF
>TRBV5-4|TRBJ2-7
CASSFGQFYEQYF
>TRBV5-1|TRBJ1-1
CASSLGSVNTEAFF
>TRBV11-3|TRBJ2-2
CASSSGLAGGRDTGELFF